The present T cell receptor (beta chain) was sequenced within a study of blood T cell repertoires in COVID-19 (dated by TCRdb to about 2020). Study-level background: Collaborator samples came from the United States, Italy and Spain and covered acute and convalescent phases of COVID-19. The material from the prospective study consisted of cDNA or gDNA derived from T cells, B-cell-depleted T cells, or PBMCs. The dataset comprised deeply sampled blood TCRbeta repertoires from subjects exposed to, actively infected with, or recovered from COVID-19. The repertoires were made available in a free public database intended to serve as a resource for research on the immune response to SARS-CoV-2. The samples were drawn from the first 160 participants of the ongoing ImmuneRACE study and from under 1,500 subjects provided by 6 global collaborators. Nearly every sample came with metadata listing a de-identified subject ID, COVID-19 status, age in years and sex. HLA class I and class II types, where available, came from metadata supplied by the sample provider rather than from assay-based typing. What the work shows at the level of the full study, not this receptor alone: The amount of clinical and demographic metadata varied by source and participant and was provided uncurated.

The immunoSEQ Assay, a bias-controlled multiplex PCR, was used to amplify TCRbeta CDR3 regions from genomic DNA. The source study handled its data this way. The number of nucleated cells in each sample was estimated by amplification of reference gene primers within the assay. To quantify the absolute abundance of each unique TCRbeta CDR3 rearrangement, sequence reads were collapsed and filtered. For each sample, productive Simpson clonality was calculated as the square root of Simpson's diversity index across productive rearrangements. What TCRdb holds here is the immuneACCESS table cut down to in-frame rearrangements. Part of the clones is not present; checked against another copy, under half of the missing clones reflect an unresolved V gene, and the others are unexplained. The DNA gave D and trimming, while V, J and clone size come from that table. For this sample the table gives tens of thousands of clones, of which approximately 90% were detected only once. The ten largest clones represent roughly 2.2% of the sample.

Only one count was recorded for this clone. What antigen it recognizes has not been identified. No quality values exist for individual bases; no much larger clone is one base distant. Each collaborating institution followed its own protocols to collect whole blood in K2EDTA tubes. For TCRbeta analysis, collaborator samples were shipped as frozen whole blood, as isolated PBMCs, or as DNA extracted from either sample type. The specimen sequenced was peripheral blood. This sequence was found in a human donor with active COVID-19. The donor label of this sample is uncertain.

The CDR3 in this case is CASSLGLLGTGGPDEQYF. The nucleotides are TGCGCCAGCAGCTTGGGACTTCTCGGGACAGGGGGTCCGGACGAGCAGTACTTC. The chain was built from TRBV5-1 and TRBJ2-7; TRBD1 matches 11 bases in the middle. V lost 0 bases and J lost 5 bases, and the count of bases not matched to a germline gene is 13. From the cysteine through the phenylalanine, the CDR3 covers 18 amino acids. Only the CDR3 part of the read is kept: 54 bases, read in frame from the first base. The germline V gene specifies SGHRS as CDR1 and YFSETQ as CDR2.